These 5 T cell receptor beta chains came from one sample sequenced in a study of cytomegalovirus exposure and HLA in healthy donors. With 60 Vbeta and 13 Jbeta primers, the PCR was carried out. Method: immunoSEQ multiplex PCR; TCRdb's copy keeps in-frame clones and lacks some. The sample shows 130,000 to 150,000 clones, 65% to 75% of them seen only once. Source material: PBMCs. The receptors here all came from a man between 60 and 70 years old in good health and CMV-seronegative.

This chain connects TRBV9 to TRBJ1-2; no clear D. CDR3 length equals 15 residues. Trimming took off 0 bases at V and 2 bases at J, with 11 bases between the two ends. The germline CDR1 and CDR2 sequences are SGDLS and YYNGEE. Here the CDR3 reads CASSVGVDTNYGYTF. DNA for the CDR3: TGTGCCAGCAGCGTAGGAGTAGACACCAACTATGGCTACACCTTC.

The chain couples TRBV5-1 to TRBJ2-7, with 13 positions matching TRBD2. The CDR3 consists of 18 residues. CDR1 and CDR2 (germline): SGHRS, YFSETQ. The ends lost 0 bases at V and 2 bases at J; junction bases unmatched: 8. The CDR3 DNA follows: TGCGCCAGCAGCTTGGAAGGACTAGCGGGAGACGAAGCCTACGAGCAGTACTTC. Its translation: CASSLEGLAGDEAYEQYF.

The chain couples TRBV18 to TRBJ2-2; 10 bases fit TRBD1. The CDR3 runs to 16 residues. The germline V gene has CDR1 KGHSH and CDR2 LQKENI. With V trimmed by 3 bases and J by 3 bases, 4 bases remained unmatched. The CDR3 bases are TGTGCCAGCTCACCTCGGACAGGGGGAGACACCGGGGAGCTGTTTTTT. Translation: CASSPRTGGDTGELFF. The full variable domain, its missing parts supplied by reference TRBV18 and TRBJ2-2, is NAGVMQNPRHLVRRRGQEARLRCSPMKGHSHVYWYRQLPEEGLKFMVYLQKENIIDESGMPKERFSAEFPKEGPSILRIQQVVRGDSAAYFCASSPRTGGDTGELFFGEGSRLTVL.

This chain links TRBV14 with TRBJ2-3, with a possible D match to TRBD2 (5 bases). The germline V gene encodes CDR1 SGHDN and CDR2 FVKESK. This CDR3 has 12 residues. Between the trimmed V and J ends, which lost 1 base and 7 bases, there was a span of 6 bases. CDR3 sequence (DNA): TGTGCCAGCAGCCAAGGAGGGAATACGCAGTATTTT. Its protein is CASSQGGNTQYF.

This clone has more than one count but fewer than ten. In nucleotides, the CDR3 is TGCAGCGTTGTTCCCGGGACAGCTCAAGAGACCCAGTACTTC. Translating it yields CSVVPGTAQETQYF. This chain connects TRBV29-1 to TRBJ2-5; 7 nucleotides align to TRBD1. V gave up 4 bases and J gave up 2 bases; unmatched junction bases: 7. CDR3 size: 14 residues. The V gene's germline CDR1 is SQVTM and CDR2 ANQGSEA.